The rows below give T cell receptor beta chains drawn from one sample of a study of a mutant IDH1 vaccine in newly diagnosed glioma. Method: immunoSEQ multiplex PCR; TCRdb's copy keeps in-frame clones and lacks some. Among approximately 50,000 clones listed, over 70% were seen once. The antigens for these receptors are not known. The starting material was PBMCs, obtained from a glioma patient whose treatment included an IDH1 peptide vaccine. All receptors derive from a man aged 35 to 55 with glioma. Each CDR3 is given with its conserved first and last residue. D genes are given only for firm matches. Part of the rows lack a size; the others show once, few, many or a class for expanded clones.

v_call: TRBV14
clone_size: NA
d_call: NA
j_call: TRBJ2-5
cdr3_aa: CASSVGTGGKTQYF
cdr3_nt: TGTGCCAGCAGCGTGGGGACTGGAGGAAAGACCCAGTACTTC

v_call: TRBV28
clone_size: NA
d_call: NA
j_call: TRBJ1-2
cdr3_aa: CASRGGTVRLSGSYTF
cdr3_nt: TGTGCCAGCAGGGGTGGGACGGTCCGACTCTCTGGCAGCTACACCTTC

v_call: TRBV18
clone_size: NA
d_call: NA
j_call: TRBJ1-1
cdr3_aa: CASSARWGDAGTEAFF
cdr3_nt: TGTGCCAGCTCAGCCCGGTGGGGGGATGCGGGGACTGAAGCTTTCTTT

v_call: TRBV5-1
clone_size: NA
d_call: NA
j_call: TRBJ2-7
cdr3_aa: CASSAVYGPYEQYF
cdr3_nt: TGCGCCAGCAGCGCTGTATACGGACCCTACGAGCAGTACTTC

v_call: TRBV2
clone_size: NA
d_call: NA
j_call: TRBJ1-3
cdr3_aa: CASSERVSGNTIYF
cdr3_nt: TGTGCCAGCAGTGAGAGAGTATCTGGAAACACCATATATTTT

v_call: TRBV19
clone_size: NA
d_call: NA
j_call: TRBJ1-1
cdr3_aa: CASSSPAGRKNTEAFF
cdr3_nt: TGTGCCAGTAGCTCCCCGGCGGGGAGAAAGAACACTGAAGCTTTCTTT

v_call: TRBV14
clone_size: NA
d_call: TRBD1
j_call: TRBJ1-1
cdr3_aa: CASSLTGTGNTEAFF
cdr3_nt: TGTGCCAGCAGCCTTACCGGGACAGGGAACACTGAAGCTTTCTTT

v_call: TRBV10-3
clone_size: few
d_call: NA
j_call: TRBJ2-7
cdr3_aa: CAITDPSGRVVGEQYF
cdr3_nt: TGTGCCATCACCGATCCCTCGGGGAGAGTGGTTGGCGAGCAGTACTTC

v_call: TRBV19
clone_size: NA
d_call: NA
j_call: TRBJ2-7
cdr3_aa: CASSIGPAPYEQYF
cdr3_nt: TGTGCCAGTAGTATAGGTCCAGCGCCCTACGAGCAGTACTTC

v_call: TRBV7-9
clone_size: NA
d_call: NA
j_call: TRBJ2-1
cdr3_aa: CASSPVAVAYNEQFF
cdr3_nt: TGTGCCAGCAGCCCAGTGGCGGTCGCCTACAATGAGCAGTTCTTC

v_call: TRBV21-1
clone_size: NA
d_call: NA
j_call: TRBJ1-2
cdr3_aa: CASSLQPNYGYTF
cdr3_nt: TGTGCCAGCAGCCTACAGCCTAACTATGGCTACACCTTC

v_call: TRBV19
clone_size: NA
d_call: NA
j_call: TRBJ1-1
cdr3_aa: CASSNWGVGAFF
cdr3_nt: TGTGCCAGTAGTAACTGGGGAGTGGGAGCTTTCTTT

v_call: TRBV7-2
clone_size: few
d_call: NA
j_call: TRBJ2-7
cdr3_aa: CASSLARLYEQYF
cdr3_nt: TGTGCCAGCAGCTTAGCGAGGCTCTACGAGCAGTACTTC

v_call: TRBV5-6
clone_size: NA
d_call: NA
j_call: TRBJ1-3
cdr3_aa: CASSLRLTVKSGNTIYF
cdr3_nt: TGTGCCAGCAGCCTGAGACTGACAGTCAAGTCTGGAAACACCATATATTTT

v_call: TRBV4-1
clone_size: once
d_call: NA
j_call: TRBJ2-7
cdr3_aa: CASSSQNGYEQYF
cdr3_nt: TGCGCCAGCAGCTCACAAAACGGCTACGAGCAGTACTTC

v_call: TRBV29-1
clone_size: few
d_call: NA
j_call: TRBJ1-1
cdr3_aa: CSAYRAVNTEAFF
cdr3_nt: TGCAGCGCTTACAGGGCAGTTAACACTGAAGCTTTCTTT

v_call: TRBV28
clone_size: few
d_call: TRBD2
j_call: TRBJ2-7
cdr3_aa: CASSLSGLAGVSYEQYF
cdr3_nt: TGTGCCAGCAGTTTAAGTGGACTAGCGGGAGTGTCCTACGAGCAGTACTTC

v_call: TRBV5-6
clone_size: NA
d_call: TRBD1
j_call: TRBJ2-7
cdr3_aa: CASSYMGQGYEQYF
cdr3_nt: TGTGCCAGCAGCTATATGGGACAGGGCTACGAGCAGTACTTC

v_call: TRBV29-1
clone_size: NA
d_call: NA
j_call: TRBJ2-7
cdr3_aa: CSVSPGGRGADSGEQYF
cdr3_nt: TGCAGCGTTTCCCCGGGGGGCCGCGGAGCCGACTCTGGTGAGCAGTACTTC

v_call: TRBV19
clone_size: NA
d_call: NA
j_call: TRBJ2-3
cdr3_aa: CASSIGGPAYFTDTQYF
cdr3_nt: TGTGCCAGTAGTATAGGAGGTCCAGCCTATTTCACAGATACGCAGTATTTT

v_call: TRBV27
clone_size: NA
d_call: NA
j_call: TRBJ2-7
cdr3_aa: CASRGLGLSYEQYF
cdr3_nt: TGTGCCAGCAGGGGTCTAGGGCTTAGCTACGAGCAGTACTTC